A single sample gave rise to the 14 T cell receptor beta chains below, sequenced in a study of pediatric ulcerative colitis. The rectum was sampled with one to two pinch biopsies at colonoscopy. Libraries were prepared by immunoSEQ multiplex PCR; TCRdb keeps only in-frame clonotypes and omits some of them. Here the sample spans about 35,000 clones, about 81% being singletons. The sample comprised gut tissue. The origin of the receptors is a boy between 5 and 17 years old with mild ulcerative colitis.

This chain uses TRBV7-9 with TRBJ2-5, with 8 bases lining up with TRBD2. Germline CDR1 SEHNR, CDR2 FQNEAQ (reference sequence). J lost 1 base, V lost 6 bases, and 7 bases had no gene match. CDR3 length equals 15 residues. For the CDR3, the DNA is TGTGCCAGCAGTTCAAGCGGGGGCCTCCAAGAGACCCAGTACTTC. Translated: CASSSSGGLQETQYF.

The CDR3 DNA sequence: TGTGCCATCAGTGCCCCGAAACAGGGAATAAGCTATGGCTACACCTTC. Its translation is CAISAPKQGISYGYTF. The chain is built from TRBV10-3 and TRBJ1-2; D possibly corresponds to TRBD1 (6 bases). The CDR3 totals 16 residues. V shed 4 bases and J shed 4 bases, with 19 bases lying between them. Germline V gene data show CDR1 as ENHRY and CDR2 as SYGVKD.

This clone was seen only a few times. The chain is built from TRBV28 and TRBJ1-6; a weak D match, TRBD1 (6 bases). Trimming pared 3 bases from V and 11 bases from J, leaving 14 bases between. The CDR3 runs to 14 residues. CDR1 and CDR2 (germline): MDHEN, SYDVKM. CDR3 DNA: TGTGCCAGCAGTTTTCACAGGGACCAGGCACCCCTCCACTTT. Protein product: CASSFHRDQAPLHF.

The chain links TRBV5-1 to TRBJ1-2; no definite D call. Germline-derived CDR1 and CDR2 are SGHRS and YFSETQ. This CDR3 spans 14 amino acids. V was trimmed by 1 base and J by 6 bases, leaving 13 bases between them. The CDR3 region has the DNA TGCGCCAGCAGCTTGTCGCGGGGAGAGGATGGCTACACCTTC. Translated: CASSLSRGEDGYTF.

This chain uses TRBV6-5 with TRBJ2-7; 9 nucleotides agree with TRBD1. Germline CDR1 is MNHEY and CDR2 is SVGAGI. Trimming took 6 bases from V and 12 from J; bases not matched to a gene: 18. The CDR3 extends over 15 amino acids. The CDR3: CASSPGGITGGARYF. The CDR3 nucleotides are TGTGCCAGCAGCCCCGGAGGAATAACAGGGGGCGCACGGTACTTC.

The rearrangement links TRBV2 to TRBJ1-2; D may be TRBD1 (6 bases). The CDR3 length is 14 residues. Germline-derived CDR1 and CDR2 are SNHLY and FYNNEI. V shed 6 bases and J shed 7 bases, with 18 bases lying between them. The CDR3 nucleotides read TGTGCCAGCAGGGTGGACAGCCTTTGGGGTGGCTACACCTTC. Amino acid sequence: CASRVDSLWGGYTF.

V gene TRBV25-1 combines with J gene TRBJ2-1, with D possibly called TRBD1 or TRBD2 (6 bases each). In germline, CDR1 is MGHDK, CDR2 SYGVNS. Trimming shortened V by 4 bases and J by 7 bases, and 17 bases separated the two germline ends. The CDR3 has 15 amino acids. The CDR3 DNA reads TGTGCCAGCAGTGCGTGGTACGGAGGGGGTAATGAGCAGTTCTTC. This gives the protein CASSAWYGGGNEQFF. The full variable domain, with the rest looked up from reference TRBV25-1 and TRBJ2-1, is EADIYQTPRYLVIGTGKKITLECSQTMGHDKMYWYQQDPGMELHLIHYSYGVNSTEKGDLSSESTVSRIRTEHFPLTLESARPSHTSQYLCASSAWYGGGNEQFFGPGTRLTVL.

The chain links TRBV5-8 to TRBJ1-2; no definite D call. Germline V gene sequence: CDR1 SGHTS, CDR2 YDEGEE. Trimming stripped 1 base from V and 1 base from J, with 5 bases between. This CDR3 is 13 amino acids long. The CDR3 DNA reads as TGTGCCAGCAGCTTGCCGAGTAACTATGGCTACACCTTC. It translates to CASSLPSNYGYTF. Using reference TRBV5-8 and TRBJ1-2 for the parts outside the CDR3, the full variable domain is EAGVTQSPTHLIKTRGQQATLRCSPISGHTSVYWYQQALGLGLQFLLWYDEGEERNRGNFPPRFSGRQFPNYSSELNVNALELEDSALYLCASSLPSNYGYTFGSGTRLTVV.

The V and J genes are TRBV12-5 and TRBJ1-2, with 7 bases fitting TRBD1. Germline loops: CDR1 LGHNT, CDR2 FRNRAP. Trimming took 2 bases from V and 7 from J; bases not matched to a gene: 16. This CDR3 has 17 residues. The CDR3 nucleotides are TGTGCTAGTGGTTTGCCGGAAAAAGAGGGACAGACGACTGGCTACACCTTC. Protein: CASGLPEKEGQTTGYTF.

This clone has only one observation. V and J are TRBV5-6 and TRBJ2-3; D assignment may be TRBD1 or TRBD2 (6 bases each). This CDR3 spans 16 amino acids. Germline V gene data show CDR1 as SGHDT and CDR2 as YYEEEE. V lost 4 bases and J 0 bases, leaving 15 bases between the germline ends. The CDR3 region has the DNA TGTGCCAGCAGCCCTAACGGGGGCGTCAGCACAGATACGCAGTATTTT. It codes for CASSPNGGVSTDTQYF.

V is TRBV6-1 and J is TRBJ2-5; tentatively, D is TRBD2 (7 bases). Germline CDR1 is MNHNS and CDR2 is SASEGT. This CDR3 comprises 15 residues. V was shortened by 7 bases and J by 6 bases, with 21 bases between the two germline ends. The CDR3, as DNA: TGTGCCAGCACCGCCGATAGGGGGGGCAGAAAGACCCAGTACTTC. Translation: CASTADRGGRKTQYF.

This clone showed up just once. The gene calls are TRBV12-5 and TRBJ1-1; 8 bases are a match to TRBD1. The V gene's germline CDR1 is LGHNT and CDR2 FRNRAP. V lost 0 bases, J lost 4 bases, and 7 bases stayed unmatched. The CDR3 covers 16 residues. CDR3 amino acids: CASGLVTGGVITEAFF. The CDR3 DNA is TGTGCTAGTGGTTTGGTTACAGGGGGAGTTATCACTGAAGCTTTCTTT.

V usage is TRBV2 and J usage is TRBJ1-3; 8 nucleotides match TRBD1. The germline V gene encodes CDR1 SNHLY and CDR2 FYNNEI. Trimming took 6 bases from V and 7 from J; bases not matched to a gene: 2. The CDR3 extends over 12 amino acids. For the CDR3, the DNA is TGTGCCAGCAGGTACAGGGGGAACACCATATATTTT. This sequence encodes CASRYRGNTIYF.

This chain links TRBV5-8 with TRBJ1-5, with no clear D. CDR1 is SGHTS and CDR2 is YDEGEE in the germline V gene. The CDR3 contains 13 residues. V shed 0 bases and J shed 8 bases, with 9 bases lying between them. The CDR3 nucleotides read TGTGCCAGCAGCTTGGCCGGTATGGAGCCCCAGCATTTT. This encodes CASSLAGMEPQHF.